Presented here are 20 T cell receptor beta chains from one specimen sequenced in a study of T cell responses to AZD1222 COVID-19 vaccine. Assay: immunoSEQ multiplex PCR; the TCRdb copy retains only in-frame clones and omits some. The data hold 110,000 or so clones, with around 89% observed a single time. Specimen: peripheral blood, collected on day 0 of AZD1222 vaccination. These TCRs come from an adult in good health.

This clone was seen once. The V gene is TRBV5-8, the J gene TRBJ1-6; 11 bases are shared with TRBD1. The CDR3 is 16 amino acids. V dropped 0 bases and J dropped 8; count of bases not matched to a gene: 4. CDR1 is SGHTS, CDR2 YDEGEE, per germline. CDR3 residues: CASSLAWTGGDSPLHF. In DNA, the CDR3 is TGTGCCAGCAGCTTGGCTTGGACAGGGGGCGATTCACCCCTCCACTTT.

This rearrangement joins TRBV5-4 to TRBJ1-4; no firm D call. CDR1 is SGHNT and CDR2 is YYREEE in the germline V gene (reference sequence). The CDR3 has 17 residues. The V end was cut by 5 bases, the J end by 6 bases, with 23 bases between. CDR3 DNA: TGTGCCAGCAGGCCCAAAGTTAATCACTGGAGGTATGAAAAACTGTTTTTT. This codes for CASRPKVNHWRYEKLFF.

The chain links TRBV10-3 to TRBJ1-4, with D unresolved. Germline loops: CDR1 ENHRY, CDR2 SYGVKD. Trimming cost V 3 bases and J 0 bases, with 14 bases left between them. The CDR3 contains 17 residues. The CDR3 DNA follows: TGTGCCATCAGTGATACTGCGGGGTTTTCAACTAATGAAAAACTGTTTTTT. It is translated as CAISDTAGFSTNEKLFF.

This clone showed up just a few times. The rearrangement links TRBV27 to TRBJ1-1, with D perhaps TRBD1 (6 bases). The CDR3 extends over 14 amino acids. CDR1 is MNHEY, CDR2 SMNVEV, per germline (reference sequence). V shed 5 bases and J shed 4 bases, with 14 bases lying between them. The CDR3 protein is CASSDFQGFTEAFF. DNA for the CDR3: TGTGCCAGCAGTGACTTTCAGGGGTTCACTGAAGCTTTCTTT.

V gene TRBV18 combines with J gene TRBJ2-7, with 8 bases matching TRBD1. The CDR3 has 16 amino acids. V lost 1 base and J lost 9; bases outside the gene matches: 14. Germline V gene data show CDR1 as KGHSH and CDR2 as LQKENI. The DNA of the CDR3 is TGTGCCAGCTCACCACAGCTAGGGCAGGGGGCCTCGGGGCAGTACTTC. This encodes CASSPQLGQGASGQYF. The full variable domain, its missing parts supplied by reference TRBV18 and TRBJ2-7, is NAGVMQNPRHLVRRRGQEARLRCSPMKGHSHVYWYRQLPEEGLKFMVYLQKENIIDESGMPKERFSAEFPKEGPSILRIQQVVRGDSAAYFCASSPQLGQGASGQYFGPGTRLTVT.

J is TRBJ1-6 and V is TRBV3-1 (or the pseudogene TRBV3-2), with D perhaps TRBD1 (6 bases). Germline CDR1 LGHDT, CDR2 YNNKEL (reference sequence). V dropped 6 bases and J dropped 8 bases, with 17 bases sitting between them. The CDR3 is made up of 15 amino acids. CDR3 in DNA: TGTGCCAGCAGTTACGGACAGTATAGTGATTCACCCCTCCACTTT. Protein product: CASSYGQYSDSPLHF.

The chain carries TRBV2 and TRBJ2-1; 8 nucleotides line up with TRBD2. This CDR3 has 17 amino acids. Germline CDR1 is SNHLY and CDR2 is FYNNEI. V shed 8 bases and J 6 bases; nucleotides not matched to a gene: 18. The CDR3 is CASFLSAGREDVNEQFF. As DNA, the CDR3 is TGTGCCAGCTTCCTCAGTGCGGGGCGGGAGGATGTCAATGAGCAGTTCTTC.

The rearrangement uses TRBV6-4 and TRBJ2-5; a weak D match, TRBD2 (6 bases). Trimming pared 5 bases from V and 4 bases from J, leaving 17 bases between. The CDR3 is 15 amino acids. The germline V gene encodes CDR1 MRHNA and CDR2 SNTAGT. CDR3 loop: CASSPGLVGGETQYF. In DNA form, the CDR3 reads TGTGCCAGCAGTCCGGGACTTGTGGGTGGAGAGACCCAGTACTTC.

This chain connects TRBV3-1 (or the pseudogene TRBV3-2) to TRBJ2-3, with TRBD2 identical over 7 bases. CDR3 length: 15 residues. Germline V CDR1 and CDR2: LGHDT, YNNKEL (reference sequence). V dropped 4 bases and J dropped 8; count of bases not matched to a gene: 12. As DNA, the CDR3 is TGTGCCAGCAGCCCCGGACTAGAGCGAGTGGGTACGCAGTATTTT. This translates into CASSPGLERVGTQYF.

The rearrangement links TRBV19 to TRBJ1-1; perhaps TRBD1 as D (6 bases). This CDR3 contains 12 residues. Germline CDR1 and CDR2: LNHDA and SQIVND (reference sequence). V was trimmed by 7 bases and J by 7 bases, leaving 13 bases between them. The CDR3 sequence: CASISGGREAFF. CDR3 DNA: TGTGCCAGTATCTCCGGGGGGCGTGAAGCTTTCTTT.

The chain employs TRBV9 and TRBJ2-1, with unresolved D. Germline V gene data show CDR1 as SGDLS and CDR2 as YYNGEE. The CDR3 runs 13 residues. The germline V and J ends were trimmed by 4 bases and 4 bases, with 9 bases remaining between them. CDR3 bases: TGTGCCAGCAGCACTCAGGCTTACAATGAGCAGTTCTTC. It is translated as CASSTQAYNEQFF. Full variable domain (rest looked up from reference TRBV9 and TRBJ2-1): DSGVTQTPKHLITATGQRVTLRCSPRSGDLSVYWYQQSLDQGLQFLIQYYNGEERAKGNILERFSAQQFPDLHSELNLSSLELGDSALYFCASSTQAYNEQFFGPGTRLTVL.

The chain joins TRBV19 to TRBJ1-2; D uncertain. Trimming cost V 1 base and J 2 bases, with 8 bases left between them. CDR3 length equals 14 residues. Looked up from germline, CDR1 is LNHDA and CDR2 is SQIVND (reference sequence). This chain's CDR3 is CASSIGRQNYGYTF. The CDR3 nucleotides are TGTGCCAGTAGTATAGGACGGCAGAACTATGGCTACACCTTC.

The V gene is TRBV27, the J gene TRBJ2-4; a weak D match, TRBD2 (6 bases). Per germline, CDR1 MNHEY and CDR2 SMNVEV (reference sequence). V lost 4 bases and J lost 8, with 15 bases in between. The CDR3 loop spans 14 amino acids. CDR3 sequence reads: CASSSRAWGDIQYF. The CDR3 DNA sequence: TGTGCCAGCAGTTCTCGGGCCTGGGGGGACATTCAGTACTTC.

The chain couples TRBV9 to TRBJ1-6, with D perhaps TRBD1 (5 bases). Between the trimmed V and J ends, which lost 4 bases and 7 bases, there was a span of 12 bases. The CDR3 has 14 amino acids. Germline CDR1 SGDLS, CDR2 YYNGEE. CDR3 in DNA: TGTGCCAGCAGCCAGACAGATAAGAATTCACCCCTCCACTTT. Encoded protein: CASSQTDKNSPLHF.

The chain carries TRBV10-3 and TRBJ2-3, with TRBD2 matching 9 bases. This CDR3 has 16 residues. CDR1 and CDR2 (germline): ENHRY, SYGVKD. Germline trimming cut 3 bases from V and 1 base from J; bases unmatched to any gene: 5. The CDR3 is CAISDPPSGGTDTQYF. The CDR3 nucleotides are TGTGCCATCAGTGACCCTCCTAGCGGGGGCACAGATACGCAGTATTTT.

V gene TRBV6-4 combines with J gene TRBJ2-1; TRBD2 matches 14 bases. Germline lookup yields CDR1 MRHNA and CDR2 SNTAGT. The CDR3 runs 18 residues. V trimming: 5 bases; J trimming: 7 bases; junction bases outside the gene matches: 13. The CDR3 DNA sequence: TGTGCCAGCAGTCCCCGGTCGACTAGCGGGAGGGCGGGGAATGAGCAGTTCTTC. Protein product: CASSPRSTSGRAGNEQFF.

This clone is a singleton in its sample. The V and J genes are TRBV7-6 and TRBJ2-5; D not certain. The CDR3 spans 11 residues. The V gene lost 5 bases and the J gene lost 2 bases, with 3 bases spanning the gap. Germline V CDR1 and CDR2: SGHVS, FNYEAQ. CDR3 region: CASSLQETQYF. The DNA for the CDR3 is TGTGCCAGCAGCCTTCAAGAGACCCAGTACTTC. The variable domain in full, with the rest retrieved from reference TRBV7-6 and TRBJ2-5, is GAGVSQSPRYKVTKRGQDVALRCDPISGHVSLYWYRQALGQGPEFLTYFNYEAQQDKSGLPNDRFSAERPEGSISTLTIQRTEQRDSAMYRCASSLQETQYFGPGTRLLVL.

The rearrangement joins TRBV7-6 to TRBJ2-3; tentatively, D is TRBD1 (6 bases). Trimming took off 4 bases at V and 3 bases at J, with 14 bases between the two ends. CDR1 SGHVS and CDR2 FNYEAQ come from the germline V gene. This CDR3 has 15 residues. CDR3 sequence (DNA): TGTGCCAGCAGCTACCTCGGGCAGGGGACAGATACGCAGTATTTT. It is translated as CASSYLGQGTDTQYF.

The chain joins TRBV2 to TRBJ1-1; D might be TRBD1 (5 bases). CDR3 size: 13 residues. From germline, CDR1 is SNHLY and CDR2 FYNNEI. V lost 8 bases and J lost 5, with 15 bases in between. CDR3 nucleotides: TGTGCCAGCCCCCAGGGCCTGGGGACTGAAGCTTTCTTT. The encoded protein is CASPQGLGTEAFF.

The genes are TRBV9 and TRBJ2-5, with no clear D. V dropped 0 bases and J dropped 4 bases, with 10 bases sitting between them. This CDR3 is 14 amino acids long. Germline V lookup: CDR1 SGDLS, CDR2 YYNGEE. The CDR3 sequence: CASSVARLAETQYF. Here the CDR3 DNA reads TGTGCCAGCAGCGTAGCAAGGCTCGCAGAGACCCAGTACTTC.